The 28 T cell receptor beta chains reported below all come from one sample, sequenced in a study of shared clonotypes between healthy human individuals. Measured with immunoSEQ multiplex PCR; TCRdb has only the in-frame clones, and not every one. Among around 2.1 million clones listed, roughly 95% were seen once. Source material: naive CD4+ T cells sorted from blood. Subset given: CD45RA+ positively selected. The receptors derive from a man younger than 35 in good health.

The rearrangement uses TRBV7-2 and TRBJ2-3, with D perhaps TRBD2 (5 bases). The CDR3 runs 14 residues. CDR1 is SGHTA, CDR2 FQGNSA, per germline. Trimming cost V 1 base and J 3 bases, with 8 bases left between them. The CDR3 region is CASSLVRGTDTQYF. Written as DNA, the CDR3 is TGTGCCAGCAGCTTAGTCCGAGGGACAGATACGCAGTATTTT. The entire variable domain, with the rest obtained from reference TRBV7-2 and TRBJ2-3, is as follows: GAGVSQSPSNKVTEKGKDVELRCDPISGHTALYWYRQSLGQGLEFLIYFQGNSAPDKSGLPSDRFSAERTGGSVSTLTIQRTQQEDSAVYLCASSLVRGTDTQYFGPGTRLTVL.

The table lists this clone with a count of one. The rearrangement joins TRBV9 to TRBJ2-7, with 11 bases identical to TRBD1. This CDR3 comprises 16 residues. The V gene's germline CDR1 is SGDLS and CDR2 YYNGEE. The junction had 9 bases not matched to a gene; V was cut back by 3 bases and J by 4 bases. CDR3 bases: TGTGCCAGCAGCGGCGGGACAGGGGGTCCTAATTACGAGCAGTACTTC. It translates to CASSGGTGGPNYEQYF.

This sequence joins TRBV6-5 and TRBJ2-7; D unclear. Germline assignment: CDR1 MNHEY and CDR2 SVGAGI. Trimming removed 0 bases from V and 0 bases from J, with 9 bases in between. This CDR3 is 15 amino acids long. CDR3 bases: TGTGCCAGCAGTTACTCTGCGAGCCTCTCCTACGAGCAGTACTTC. It translates to CASSYSASLSYEQYF.

The chain links TRBV5-1 to TRBJ1-5, with TRBD1 matching 10 bases. From germline, CDR1 is SGHRS and CDR2 YFSETQ. The CDR3 runs to 16 residues. V shed 4 bases and J 2 bases; nucleotides not matched to a gene: 6. CDR3 sequence: CASSPGTGVGNQPQHF. CDR3 nucleotide sequence: TGCGCCAGCAGCCCAGGGACAGGGGTTGGCAATCAGCCCCAGCATTTT.

The V and J genes are TRBV7-2 and TRBJ2-7, with 13 bases aligning to TRBD2. Looked up from germline, CDR1 is SGHTA and CDR2 is FQGNSA. V trimming: 1 base; J trimming: 5 bases; junction bases outside the gene matches: 5. CDR3 length: 16 residues. This CDR3 reads CASSLGRTSGRDEQYF. The DNA of the CDR3 is TGTGCCAGCAGCTTAGGACGGACTAGCGGGAGAGACGAGCAGTACTTC.

The rearrangement links TRBV5-4 to TRBJ2-1, with 13 bases identical to TRBD2. The CDR3 covers 19 residues. The ends lost 9 bases at V and 12 bases at J; junction bases unmatched: 27. Germline V gene lookup returns CDR1 SGHNT and CDR2 YYREEE (reference sequence). The DNA for the CDR3 is TGTGCCACCCTCCCCCCGGGACACCTAACTAGCGGGGGGGCCGGGGGGCAGTTCTTC. Translated: CATLPPGHLTSGGAGGQFF.

The rearrangement links TRBV5-1 to TRBJ2-1, with D uncertain. V was shortened by 4 bases and J by 0 bases, with 11 bases between the two germline ends. CDR1 and CDR2 from the germline V gene are SGHRS and YFSETQ. CDR3 size: 15 residues. The CDR3, as DNA: TGCGCCAGCAGCGGTGCGCCCAGCTCCTACAATGAGCAGTTCTTC. It codes for CASSGAPSSYNEQFF.

This chain joins TRBV14 and TRBJ2-7, with a weak D call TRBD2 (6 bases). Germline V lookup: CDR1 SGHDN, CDR2 FVKESK. Trimming shortened V by 4 bases and J by 0 bases, and 13 bases separated the two germline ends. The length of the CDR3 is 15 residues. CDR3 sequence (DNA): TGTGCCAGCAGCCCGGTTGGAGGGGCCTCCTACGAGCAGTACTTC. It translates to CASSPVGGASYEQYF.

The genes are TRBV5-1 and TRBJ1-2; 7 bases are a match to TRBD1. V lost 4 bases to trimming and J lost 4 bases; unmatched junction nucleotides: 13. Germline loops: CDR1 SGHRS, CDR2 YFSETQ. The CDR3 is 16 residues long. CDR3 in amino acids: CASSEPRQGKSYGYTF. CDR3 sequence (DNA): TGCGCCAGCAGCGAGCCTAGACAGGGTAAGAGCTATGGCTACACCTTC.

The gene calls are TRBV28 and TRBJ2-3; possible D gene TRBD2, 5 bases. The CDR3 sequence is 16 residues long. The germline V gene encodes CDR1 MDHEN and CDR2 SYDVKM. The V end was cut by 4 bases, the J end by 6 bases, with 20 bases between. The CDR3 spells CASSSPGVTAMDTQYF. DNA of the CDR3: TGTGCCAGCAGTTCCCCCGGGGTTACCGCGATGGATACGCAGTATTTT.

This chain links TRBV7-9 with TRBJ2-2; unclear D gene. The CDR3 length is 14 residues. Trimming took 7 bases from V and 0 from J, leaving 9 bases between them. CDR1 is SEHNR, CDR2 FQNEAQ, per germline (reference sequence). The CDR3 bases are TGTGCCAGCACCCAAGGGACGAACACCGGGGAGCTGTTTTTT. Its translation is CASTQGTNTGELFF.

V is TRBV30 and J is TRBJ2-1; 11 bases are a match to TRBD2. With V trimmed by 0 bases and J by 9 bases, 7 bases remained unmatched. Looked up from germline, CDR1 is GTSNPN and CDR2 is SVGIG (reference sequence). The CDR3 loop spans 15 amino acids. CDR3 DNA sequence: TGTGCCTGGAGTGTAATACTAGCGGGGGCGGGTGAGCAGTTCTTC. Its protein is CAWSVILAGAGEQFF. Using reference TRBV30 and TRBJ2-1 for the parts outside the CDR3, the full variable domain is SQTIHQWPATLVQPVGSPLSLECTVEGTSNPNLYWYRQAAGRGLQLLFYSVGIGQISSEVPQNLSASRPQDRQFILSSKKLLLSDSGFYLCAWSVILAGAGEQFFGPGTRLTVL.

V gene TRBV30 combines with J gene TRBJ2-7; D is perhaps TRBD2 (7 bases). Trimming pared 0 bases from V and 7 bases from J, leaving 19 bases between. The V gene's germline CDR1 is GTSNPN and CDR2 SVGIG (reference sequence). CDR3 size: 15 residues. The CDR3 nucleotides read TGTGCCTGGAGTGTCGGGGCGGGGGCCCTTGAGGAGCAGTACTTC. This encodes CAWSVGAGALEEQYF.

This chain joins TRBV28 and TRBJ2-7, with 10 bases matching TRBD2. The CDR3 extends over 14 amino acids. The V segment lost 6 bases and the J segment 4 bases; nucleotides outside the gene matches: 6. The germline V gene has CDR1 MDHEN and CDR2 SYDVKM. For the CDR3, the DNA is TGTGCCAGCAGAGAGCCGGGACTAGCGTACGAGCAGTACTTC. Its translation is CASREPGLAYEQYF.

The chain uses TRBV14 and TRBJ2-7; D possibly corresponds to TRBD1 (5 bases). The CDR3 length is 13 residues. Per germline, CDR1 SGHDN and CDR2 FVKESK. V gave up 4 bases and J gave up 6 bases, with 13 bases separating them. Written as DNA, the CDR3 is TGTGCCAGCAGCCGAGACAGATTTGGCGAGCAGTACTTC. Protein sequence: CASSRDRFGEQYF.

V is TRBV4-1 and J is TRBJ2-3; D gene ambiguous. This CDR3 is built from 16 residues. The germline CDR1 and CDR2 sequences are MGHRA and YSYEKL. The V and J ends lost 0 bases and 6 bases respectively, with 16 bases between them. In DNA form, the CDR3 reads TGCGCCAGCAGCCAAGATTCAGACCCTACAGCGGATACGCAGTATTTT. This sequence encodes CASSQDSDPTADTQYF.

This clone was recorded once. The rearrangement joins TRBV5-6 to TRBJ2-3, with 8 bases matching TRBD1. J gave up 5 bases and V 5 bases, and 7 bases lay outside the gene matches. The germline V gene has CDR1 SGHDT and CDR2 YYEEEE. This CDR3 has 14 amino acids. As DNA, the CDR3 is TGTGCCAGCAGTGAAGGGACAGGACGAGATACGCAGTATTTT. It is translated as CASSEGTGRDTQYF.

The chain combines TRBV5-1 with TRBJ1-5, with D hard to call. V was cut by 1 base and J by 10 bases, with 12 bases left in between. From germline, CDR1 is SGHRS and CDR2 YFSETQ. This CDR3 region has 13 residues. The CDR3 is CASSLNAGEPQHF. Written as DNA, the CDR3 is TGCGCCAGCAGCTTGAATGCGGGCGAACCCCAGCATTTT.

On this clone: The same CDR3 can be traced to other DNA sequences in this sample. V gene TRBV10-2 combines with J gene TRBJ2-5; 8 nucleotides align to TRBD1. With 6 bases clipped from V and 4 bases from J, the junction kept 1 base outside the gene matches. CDR3 length: 12 residues. CDR1 is WSHSY and CDR2 is SAAADI in the germline V gene. The CDR3 nucleotides are TGCGCCAGCAGGACAGGGGTAGAGACCCAGTACTTC. This gives the protein CASRTGVETQYF.

V is TRBV6-1 and J is TRBJ2-7; the D gene is possibly TRBD2 (5 bases). Trimming took off 7 bases at V and 0 bases at J, with 13 bases between the two ends. CDR1 and CDR2 (germline): MNHNS, SASEGT. The CDR3 loop spans 14 amino acids. The CDR3 bases are TGTGCCAGCATCGATTGGAGGTCCTCCTACGAGCAGTACTTC. Translation: CASIDWRSSYEQYF.

The rearrangement links TRBV11-2 to TRBJ1-6; D gene unclear. V lost 1 base and J lost 10, with 11 bases in between. Germline V gene data show CDR1 as SGHAT and CDR2 as FQNNGV. CDR3 length: 14 residues. The CDR3 sequence: CASSLGPGQSPLHF. CDR3 DNA: TGTGCCAGCAGCTTAGGACCTGGGCAATCACCCCTCCACTTT.

A word on this clone: The sample carries other DNA sequences with the same CDR3. This sequence joins TRBV5-1 and TRBJ1-1, with D tentatively TRBD1 (6 bases). Germline V gives CDR1 SGHRS, CDR2 YFSETQ. V was clipped by 0 bases and J by 4 bases, with 7 bases between them. The CDR3 sequence is 13 residues long. The CDR3: CASSLVQGTEAFF. The CDR3 DNA sequence: TGCGCCAGCAGCTTGGTACAGGGCACTGAAGCTTTCTTT.

V gene TRBV30 combines with J gene TRBJ2-1; D remains ambiguous. This CDR3 region has 13 residues. CDR1 and CDR2 from the germline V gene are GTSNPN and SVGIG (reference sequence). The V gene lost 7 bases and the J gene lost 6 bases, with 16 bases spanning the gap. The CDR3: CAFSTLGVNEQFF. The CDR3 nucleotides are TGTGCCTTTTCAACCCTCGGCGTCAATGAGCAGTTCTTC.

Comments on this clone: Distinct nucleotide sequences in the sample also encode this CDR3. CDR3 sequence (DNA): TGTGCCAGCAGCTTAAGACAGGGGGTAGGCTATGGCTACACCTTC. Its translation: CASSLRQGVGYGYTF. The rearrangement uses TRBV5-6 and TRBJ1-2; TRBD1 matches at 9 bases. CDR1 is SGHDT and CDR2 is YYEEEE in the germline V gene. The CDR3 loop spans 15 amino acids. V was pared by 2 bases and J by 4 bases, with 6 bases of the junction left unmatched.

The CDR3 sequence: CASKSGLVIGDTQYF. Written as DNA, the CDR3 is TGCGCCAGCAAGTCCGGGCTGGTTATTGGGGATACGCAGTATTTT. This chain connects TRBV5-1 to TRBJ2-3; D ambiguous. In germline, CDR1 is SGHRS, CDR2 YFSETQ. This CDR3 is built from 15 residues. V shed 6 bases and J shed 6 bases, with 20 bases lying between them.

The gene calls are TRBV6-6 and TRBJ2-7; D gene unclear. Germline V lookup: CDR1 MNHNY, CDR2 SVGAGI (reference sequence). This CDR3 spans 12 amino acids. V was cut by 0 bases and J by 3 bases, with 3 bases left in between. This CDR3 reads CASSYSFYEQYF. DNA of the CDR3: TGTGCCAGCAGTTACTCGTTCTACGAGCAGTACTTC.

About this clone: Other DNA sequences in this specimen translate into the identical CDR3. This sequence joins TRBV28 and TRBJ1-1, with unresolved D. CDR3 length: 12 residues. CDR1 is MDHEN, CDR2 SYDVKM, per germline. Trimming pared 3 bases from V and 5 bases from J, leaving 7 bases between. CDR3 sequence (DNA): TGTGCCAGCAGTTTGCGGCAGACTGAAGCTTTCTTT. The encoded protein is CASSLRQTEAFF.

Of note for this clone: Other nucleotide sequences in the sample specify the same CDR3. This sequence joins TRBV5-1 and TRBJ2-1; D is perhaps TRBD1 or TRBD2 (5 bases each). Trimming removed 0 bases from V and 6 bases from J, with 10 bases in between. The germline V gene encodes CDR1 SGHRS and CDR2 YFSETQ. The CDR3 totals 14 residues. The chain's CDR3 is CASSLVAGSNEQFF. The CDR3 DNA reads TGCGCCAGCAGCTTGGTGGCAGGGAGCAATGAGCAGTTCTTC.